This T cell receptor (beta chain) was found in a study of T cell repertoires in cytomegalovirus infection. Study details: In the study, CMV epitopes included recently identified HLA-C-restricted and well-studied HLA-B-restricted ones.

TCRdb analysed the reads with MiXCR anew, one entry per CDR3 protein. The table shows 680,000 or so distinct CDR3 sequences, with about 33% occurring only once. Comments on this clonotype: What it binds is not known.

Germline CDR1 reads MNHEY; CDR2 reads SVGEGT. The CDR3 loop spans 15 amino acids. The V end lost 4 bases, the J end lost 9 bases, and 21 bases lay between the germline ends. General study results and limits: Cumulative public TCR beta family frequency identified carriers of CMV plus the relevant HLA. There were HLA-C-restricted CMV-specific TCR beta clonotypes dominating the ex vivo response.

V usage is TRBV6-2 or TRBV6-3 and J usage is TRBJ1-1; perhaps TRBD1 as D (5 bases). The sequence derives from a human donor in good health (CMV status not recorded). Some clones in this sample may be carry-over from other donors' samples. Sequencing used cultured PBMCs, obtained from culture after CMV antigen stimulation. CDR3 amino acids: CASSSRTKNTEQAFF. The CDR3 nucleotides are TGTGCCAGCAGTTCCCGGACAAAGAACACTGAACAAGCTTTCTTT.